The rows below give T cell receptor beta chains drawn from one sample of a study of early T cells in non-severe SARS-CoV-2 infection. One entry per CDR3 protein results from TCRdb running MiXCR on the 5' RACE reads. The repertoire has about 48,000 distinct CDR3 sequences, approximately 9.8% of them found once; the top ten carry about 8.3%. The specimen was whole blood. Source of these receptors: an adult who was a healthcare worker with PCR-confirmed SARS-CoV-2 infection or an uninfected control (not recorded which). CDR3s leave out the opening cysteine and the closing phenylalanine or tryptophan. Fields, in order: J gene, V gene, CDR3 protein.

>TRBJ2-7|TRBV27
ASSWSSGYEQY
>TRBJ2-1|TRBV6-1
ASSRDFYNEQF
>TRBJ1-2|TRBV20-1
SARPQGTNYGYT
>TRBJ2-4|TRBV5-6
ASSLEVGPGYIQY
>TRBJ2-1|TRBV20-1
SARGQGPYNEQF
>TRBJ2-3|TRBV11-2
ASSLPVDVSTDTQY
>TRBJ2-6|TRBV24-1
ATSDTRQIGVLT
>TRBJ2-3|TRBV20-1
SAWGSGGTDTQY
>TRBJ2-3|TRBV7-9
ASSYSTDTQY
>TRBJ2-2|TRBV18
ASSRTGGTGELF
>TRBJ1-1|TRBV25-1
ASSKGNTEAF
>TRBJ2-2|TRBV28
ASSFSVGKAGELF
>TRBJ2-1|TRBV7-8
ASSSIIDRGPFAYNEQF
>TRBJ2-5|TRBV5-4
ASSLRGLAPTETQY
>TRBJ2-1|TRBV6-5
ASRGGQPNNEQF
>TRBJ2-5|TRBV25-1
ASRRGLAGGETQY
>TRBJ2-5|TRBV13
ASSLRSGGETQY
>TRBJ1-2|TRBV6-1
ASFFNYGYT
>TRBJ1-2|TRBV28
ASSLSSVGYT
>TRBJ1-3|TRBV5-6
ASSLQGGGNTIY
>TRBJ2-7|TRBV5-6
ASSGSGSFYEQY
>TRBJ1-2|TRBV3-1
ASSDRRYGYT
>TRBJ1-5|TRBV30
AWSVDSSNQPQH
>TRBJ2-7|TRBV6-5
ASSYSSRVSYEQY
>TRBJ1-6|TRBV6-5
ASSYSRTGRTSYNSPLH
>TRBJ1-5|TRBV27
ASSLGGTYSNQPQH
>TRBJ2-7|TRBV6-2/TRBV6-3
ATSPPDSYEQY
>TRBJ2-1|TRBV18
ASSPSLEAYNEQF
>TRBJ1-1|TRBV29-1
SAGDRANTEAF
>TRBJ2-3|TRBV28
ASSLAGDPSTDTQY
>TRBJ2-1|TRBV6-6
ASSYSRGEQF
>TRBJ1-5|TRBV5-1
ASSLDGTPFNQPQH
>TRBJ1-6|TRBV10-3
AISEPNSPLH
>TRBJ2-3|TRBV7-2
ASSLVGTSTDTQY
>TRBJ1-1|TRBV12-3/TRBV12-4
ASSPDPGGKNTEAF
>TRBJ2-7|TRBV6-2/TRBV6-3
ASSYLTNFRKAPYEQY
>TRBJ2-4|TRBV6-5
ASSISGTASAKNIQY
>TRBJ2-1|TRBV11-2
ASSFYGRHVGLYNEQF
>TRBJ1-3|TRBV7-9
ASSLRQGGTPAH
>TRBJ1-6|TRBV2
ASSDPRGRGSPLH
>TRBJ2-2|TRBV5-4
ASSLVKRDTGELF